The 28 T cell receptor beta chains below come from one sample, sequenced in a study of tumor-infiltrating T cells and Merkel cell polyomavirus. Study at large: The T cells studied were CD8+ and recognized the Merkel cell polyomavirus KLL epitope.

Every patient's tumor was robustly positive for Merkel cell polyomavirus Large T antigen on immunohistochemistry. Using immunoSEQ multiplex PCR, the repertoire was profiled, and TCRdb retains in-frame clones only, with some absent. The sample lists 24,000 or so clones, roughly 87% seen once, with around 2.8% in the top ten. Sequenced material: lymph node tissue. These receptor sequences come from a man aged 50-59 years with Merkel cell carcinoma.

The genes are TRBV10-2 and TRBJ2-7, with 9 bases fitting TRBD2. In germline, CDR1 is WSHSY, CDR2 SAAADI. CDR3 size: 15 residues. J gave up 8 bases and V 3 bases, and 11 bases lay outside the gene matches. CDR3: CASSDIAGVTRQQYF. The CDR3 DNA follows: TGCGCCAGCAGTGATATAGCGGGAGTAACTAGACAGCAGTACTTC.

This clone was seen a single time. This rearrangement joins TRBV28 to TRBJ2-1, with 10 bases matching TRBD2. V lost 6 bases to trimming and J lost 3 bases; unmatched junction nucleotides: 17. The CDR3 length is 19 residues. Germline assignment: CDR1 MDHEN and CDR2 SYDVKM. CDR3 protein: CASSPQSGGAGGLYNEQFF. The CDR3 DNA reads as TGTGCCAGCAGCCCCCAAAGTGGTGGAGCGGGAGGGCTCTACAATGAGCAGTTCTTC.

The chain carries TRBV30 and TRBJ1-5; TRBD1 matches 7 bases. There are 14 residues in the CDR3. The germline CDR1 and CDR2 sequences are GTSNPN and SVGIG (reference sequence). V trimming: 5 bases; J trimming: 3 bases; junction bases outside the gene matches: 7. The CDR3 loop reads CAWGSGGINQPQHF. CDR3 coding DNA: TGTGCCTGGGGGTCAGGGGGAATCAATCAGCCCCAGCATTTT.

The CDR3 loop is CASSPLAGGDYNEQFF. The CDR3 bases are TGTGCCAGCAGTCCCTTAGCGGGAGGGGACTACAATGAGCAGTTCTTC. The V call is TRBV7-9, the J call TRBJ2-1; 11 positions match TRBD2. The CDR3 is made up of 16 amino acids. The V segment lost 6 bases and the J segment 3 bases; nucleotides outside the gene matches: 7. Germline-derived CDR1 and CDR2 are SEHNR and FQNEAQ (reference sequence).

The V call is TRBV6-1, the J call TRBJ2-3, with TRBD2 matching 8 bases. Trimming at V came to 4 bases and at J to 3 bases, leaving 9 bases not matched to a gene. CDR1 MNHNS and CDR2 SASEGT come from the germline V gene. This CDR3 region has 16 residues. CDR3 sequence (DNA): TGTGCCAGCAGTGTTTCCAGCGGGAGTCGTACAGATACGCAGTATTTT. Its protein is CASSVSSGSRTDTQYF.

CDR3 in DNA: TGTGCCAGCAGCTCCAGCGGGAGCTCCTACGAGCAGTACTTC. It translates to CASSSSGSSYEQYF. The chain uses TRBV7-6 and TRBJ2-7; 8 bases are a match to TRBD2. V shed 4 bases, J shed 0 bases, and the junction held 2 bases outside the gene matches. Per germline, CDR1 SGHVS and CDR2 FNYEAQ. The CDR3 has 14 residues.

This sequence joins TRBV14 and TRBJ2-6; D not resolved. The germline V gene encodes CDR1 SGHDN and CDR2 FVKESK. This CDR3 comprises 14 residues. V was trimmed by 2 bases and J by 2 bases, leaving 4 bases between them. The CDR3: CASSQLTGANVLTF. The CDR3 nucleotides read TGTGCCAGCAGCCAATTAACTGGGGCCAACGTCCTGACTTTC. The full variable domain, its missing parts supplied by reference TRBV14 and TRBJ2-6, is EAGVTQFPSHSVIEKGQTVTLRCDPISGHDNLYWYRRVMGKEIKFLLHFVKESKQDESGMPNNRFLAERTGGTYSTLKVQPAELEDSGVYFCASSQLTGANVLTFGAGSRLTVL.

This sequence joins TRBV7-6 and TRBJ2-5; TRBD2 agrees at 16 bases. CDR3 size: 18 residues. Germline V CDR1 and CDR2: SGHVS, FNYEAQ. V dropped 5 bases and J dropped 5; count of bases not matched to a gene: 11. The DNA of the CDR3 is TGTGCCAGCAGCGGGAACCTGGGACTAGCGGGAGGGGCCGAGACCCAGTACTTC. Its protein is CASSGNLGLAGGAETQYF.

The chain uses TRBV15 and TRBJ2-1, with D possibly matching TRBD1 (5 bases). V lost 2 bases to trimming and J lost 9 bases, with 20 bases between them. Germline values: CDR1 LNHNV, CDR2 YYDKDF (reference sequence). The CDR3 is made up of 16 amino acids. In nucleotides, the CDR3 is TGTGCCACCAGCAGAAGCCAGGACACAGCTTGGGGTGAGCAGTTCTTC. This encodes CATSRSQDTAWGEQFF. The entire variable domain, with the rest obtained from reference TRBV15 and TRBJ2-1, is as follows: DAMVIQNPRYQVTQFGKPVTLSCSQTLNHNVMYWYQQKSSQAPKLLFHYYDKDFNNEADTPDNFQSRRPNTSFCFLDIRSPGLGDTAMYLCATSRSQDTAWGEQFFGPGTRLTVL.

This sequence joins TRBV19 and TRBJ2-1; 11 bases fit TRBD2. Germline-derived CDR1 and CDR2 are LNHDA and SQIVND (reference sequence). V was pared by 7 bases and J by 4 bases, with 15 bases of the junction left unmatched. The CDR3 sequence is 18 residues long. DNA of the CDR3: TGTGCCAGTACCTATAAAGGTAAGGGACTAGCGGAATACAATGAGCAGTTCTTC. Translation: CASTYKGKGLAEYNEQFF.

This clone was detected only once. V and J are TRBV7-9 and TRBJ2-7; TRBD1 aligns across 9 bases. The ends lost 5 bases at V and 2 bases at J; junction bases unmatched: 4. CDR1 is SEHNR, CDR2 FQNEAQ, per germline (reference sequence). The CDR3 runs 14 residues. CDR3 amino acids: CASSIRQGAYEQYF. The CDR3, as DNA: TGTGCCAGCAGCATCCGACAGGGGGCCTACGAGCAGTACTTC.

The genes are TRBV30 and TRBJ2-7, with 8 positions matching TRBD1. This CDR3 region has 14 residues. Germline values: CDR1 GTSNPN, CDR2 SVGIG (reference sequence). J was trimmed by 2 bases and V by 3 bases; bases with no gene match: 6. CDR3 sequence reads: CAWRGTGRAYEQYF. In DNA, the CDR3 is TGTGCCTGGAGGGGGACAGGTCGCGCCTACGAGCAGTACTTC.

V gene TRBV19 combines with J gene TRBJ1-1, with 9 nucleotides matching TRBD1. The CDR3 is 15 amino acids. The ends lost 2 bases at V and 1 base at J; junction bases unmatched: 2. Germline V gene data show CDR1 as LNHDA and CDR2 as SQIVND (reference sequence). CDR3 DNA sequence: TGTGCCAGTAGTATAAAGACAGGGGGGAACACTGAAGCTTTCTTT. Its translation: CASSIKTGGNTEAFF.

The chain uses TRBV11-2 and TRBJ1-1; D remains ambiguous. CDR1 and CDR2 (germline): SGHAT, FQNNGV. CDR3 length equals 12 residues. V was shortened by 0 bases and J by 11 bases, with 10 bases between the two germline ends. The CDR3 DNA sequence: TGTGCCAGCAGCTTAGATTCATATGCGGCTTTCTTT. It yields the protein CASSLDSYAAFF.

The chain has TRBV11-3 and TRBJ2-7, with D perhaps TRBD2 (5 bases). CDR3 length: 17 residues. V lost 4 bases and J lost 3, with 22 bases in between. Germline CDR1 and CDR2: SGHNT and YENEEA. The CDR3 DNA reads as TGTGCCAGCAGCTCCACATCTGAATTAATGGGAGACTACGAGCAGTACTTC. Translating it yields CASSSTSELMGDYEQYF.

The chain carries TRBV28 and TRBJ2-3, with 9 nucleotides matching TRBD2. The CDR3 runs to 15 residues. V was pared by 6 bases and J by 5 bases, with 9 bases of the junction left unmatched. Germline CDR1 is MDHEN and CDR2 is SYDVKM. Here the CDR3 reads CASRAFAGGGDTQYF. The CDR3 DNA follows: TGTGCCAGCAGAGCCTTTGCGGGAGGGGGAGATACGCAGTATTTT. The variable domain in full, with the rest retrieved from reference TRBV28 and TRBJ2-3, is DVKVTQSSRYLVKRTGEKVFLECVQDMDHENMFWYRQDPGLGLRLIYFSYDVKMKEKGDIPEGYSVSREKKERFSLILESASTNQTSMYLCASRAFAGGGDTQYFGPGTRLTVL.

The chain joins TRBV7-6 to TRBJ2-1, with D maybe TRBD1 (6 bases). In germline, CDR1 is SGHVS, CDR2 FNYEAQ. Trimming shortened V by 5 bases and J by 8 bases, and 16 bases separated the two germline ends. CDR3 length: 14 residues. CDR3 sequence reads: CASSIRGYRDEQFF. Written as DNA, the CDR3 is TGTGCCAGCAGCATCAGGGGTTATAGGGATGAGCAGTTCTTC.

This sequence joins TRBV19 and TRBJ2-1; 9 bases fit TRBD2. Germline CDR1 reads LNHDA; CDR2 reads SQIVND (reference sequence). The CDR3 consists of 15 residues. V lost 7 bases to trimming and J lost 1 base; unmatched junction nucleotides: 5. CDR3 sequence: CASKDSGRSYNEQFF. The CDR3, as DNA: TGTGCCAGTAAGGACAGCGGGAGGTCCTACAATGAGCAGTTCTTC.

This clone rates as medium-sized (0.01 to 0.1%). The J gene is TRBJ1-2, the V gene TRBV11-2, with D possibly matching TRBD1 (5 bases). The length of the CDR3 is 17 residues. Germline values: CDR1 SGHAT, CDR2 FQNNGV. V was clipped by 3 bases and J by 1 base, with 18 bases between them. CDR3 sequence reads: CASSFNYQRTRNYGYTF. In DNA form, the CDR3 reads TGTGCCAGCAGCTTCAACTATCAGAGGACACGTAACTATGGCTACACCTTC.

The chain carries TRBV10-1 and TRBJ2-7; 11 positions agree with TRBD2. V shed 6 bases and J 0 bases; nucleotides not matched to a gene: 4. The CDR3 is 15 amino acids. Germline V gene lookup returns CDR1 WNHNN and CDR2 SYGVQD (reference sequence). CDR3 in amino acids: CASSAGTSGSYEQYF. The CDR3 DNA sequence: TGCGCCAGCAGCGCCGGGACTAGCGGCTCCTACGAGCAGTACTTC.

J is TRBJ2-1 and V is TRBV7-2, with unresolved D. Germline-derived CDR1 and CDR2 are SGHTA and FQGNSA. With 2 bases removed from V and 0 bases from J, the gap between germline ends came to 8 bases. The CDR3 has 15 amino acids. The CDR3 coding sequence is TGTGCCAGCAGCTTATTACCGAGCTCCTACAATGAGCAGTTCTTC. Encoded protein: CASSLLPSSYNEQFF.

The genes are TRBV13 and TRBJ2-5, with 7 bases lining up with TRBD1. Germline assignment: CDR1 PRHDT and CDR2 FYEKMQ (reference sequence). V was pared by 5 bases and J by 5 bases, with 11 bases of the junction left unmatched. The CDR3 covers 15 residues. The CDR3 region is CASSIRDSPPETQYF. For the CDR3, the DNA is TGTGCCAGCAGCATTAGGGACAGTCCGCCGGAGACCCAGTACTTC.

V gene TRBV19 combines with J gene TRBJ1-5; 10 bases are a match to TRBD1. This CDR3 region has 15 residues. Looked up from germline, CDR1 is LNHDA and CDR2 is SQIVND (reference sequence). V lost 7 bases to trimming and J lost 3 bases; unmatched junction nucleotides: 6. The CDR3 DNA sequence: TGTGCCAGTAAAAGGACAGGGGGTCTCAATCAGCCCCAGCATTTT. Amino acid sequence: CASKRTGGLNQPQHF.

This clone was picked up a small number of times. The chain combines TRBV30 with TRBJ1-2; no reliable D call. The CDR3 runs to 11 residues. The germline V and J ends were trimmed by 0 bases and 9 bases, with 8 bases remaining between them. CDR1 and CDR2 (germline): GTSNPN, SVGIG (reference sequence). CDR3 sequence (DNA): TGTGCCTGGAGTGTTAGTGTAAGCTACACCTTC. Protein: CAWSVSVSYTF.

This clone was seen a handful of times. V and J are TRBV10-1 and TRBJ2-3, with 9 bases identical to TRBD2. Germline-derived CDR1 and CDR2 are WNHNN and SYGVQD (reference sequence). This CDR3 is built from 15 residues. J gave up 2 bases and V 3 bases, and 3 bases lay outside the gene matches. CDR3 residues: CASSDGGRATDTQYF. CDR3 in DNA: TGCGCCAGCAGTGACGGCGGGAGGGCCACAGATACGCAGTATTTT.

The V call is TRBV27, the J call TRBJ2-3; weak D call: TRBD2 (7 bases). V dropped 6 bases and J dropped 4 bases, with 17 bases sitting between them. This CDR3 has 15 amino acids. The germline V gene has CDR1 MNHEY and CDR2 SMNVEV (reference sequence). CDR3 DNA: TGTGCCAGCAGGGGGGGGCGTTCGGTCGCAGATACGCAGTATTTT. Its protein product is CASRGGRSVADTQYF.

The rearrangement links TRBV5-8 to TRBJ1-6, with a weak D call TRBD1 (6 bases). Germline CDR1 is SGHTS and CDR2 is YDEGEE. The CDR3 contains 18 residues. V was shortened by 0 bases and J by 6 bases, with 19 bases between the two germline ends. In DNA form, the CDR3 reads TGTGCCAGCAGCTTGGGTATATGGGGGCCGCGCGGTAATTCACCCCTCCACTTT. Translating it yields CASSLGIWGPRGNSPLHF.

The V call is TRBV27, the J call TRBJ1-2; no definite D call. The CDR3 spans 11 residues. Per the germline V gene, CDR1 is MNHEY and CDR2 is SMNVEV (reference sequence). Trimming pared 5 bases from V and 2 bases from J, leaving 3 bases between. The CDR3 DNA reads TGTGCCAGCAGTGAGAACTATGGCTACACCTTC. It encodes CASSENYGYTF.